The clone carrying this T cell receptor beta chain has more than one count but fewer than ten. The V segment lost 5 bases and the J segment 4 bases; nucleotides outside the gene matches: 11. Germline V gene lookup returns CDR1 SEHNR and CDR2 FQNEAQ (reference sequence). This CDR3 has 15 residues. The data derive from a study of T-cell memory formation after mild COVID-19. Using its own MiXCR run on the 5' RACE reads, TCRdb lists one record per CDR3 protein. Of 540,000 or so distinct CDR3 sequences listed, about 20% are singletons. This rearrangement joins TRBV7-9 to TRBJ2-7; 7 positions agree with TRBD1. The sequence derives from an adult woman who had mild COVID-19 (a few samples of this study predate the infection). Cell type and time point are not known. Sequenced: PBMCs or a T cell subset sorted from them (not recorded which). The CDR3 here is CASSDPGQRGYEQYF. CDR3 sequence (DNA): TGTGCCAGCAGCGACCCGGGACAGAGGGGATACGAGCAGTACTTC. Full variable domain (rest looked up from reference TRBV7-9 and TRBJ2-7): DTGVSQNPRHKITKRGQNVTFRCDPISEHNRLYWYRQTLGQGPEFLTYFQNEAQLEKSRLLSDRFSAERPKGSFSTLEIQRTEQGDSAMYLCASSDPGQRGYEQYFGPGTRLTVT.